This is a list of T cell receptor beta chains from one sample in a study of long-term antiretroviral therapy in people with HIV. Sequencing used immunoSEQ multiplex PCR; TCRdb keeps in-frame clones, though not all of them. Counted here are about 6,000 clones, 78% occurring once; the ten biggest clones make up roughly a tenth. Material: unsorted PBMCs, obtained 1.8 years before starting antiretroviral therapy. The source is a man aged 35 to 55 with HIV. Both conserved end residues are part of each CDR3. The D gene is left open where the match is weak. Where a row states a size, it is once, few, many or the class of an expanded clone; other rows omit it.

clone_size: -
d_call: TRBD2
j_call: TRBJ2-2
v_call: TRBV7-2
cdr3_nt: TGTGCCAGCAGCGCCCGGGGTAGCGGGAGAACCGGGGAGCTGTTTTTT
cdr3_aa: CASSARGSGRTGELFF

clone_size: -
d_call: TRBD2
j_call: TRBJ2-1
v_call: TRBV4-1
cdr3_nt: TGCGCCAGCAGCCAAGTCCTGCGGGAGGGGTATGAGCAGTTCTTC
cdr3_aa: CASSQVLREGYEQFF

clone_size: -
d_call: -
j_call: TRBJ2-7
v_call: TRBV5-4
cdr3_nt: TGTGCCAGCAGCCCGGTAGGGGAGGCCTACGAGCAGTACTTC
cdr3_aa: CASSPVGEAYEQYF

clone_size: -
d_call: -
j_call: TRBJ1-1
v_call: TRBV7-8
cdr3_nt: TGTGCCAGCAGCTTACGGACAGTTAACACTGAAGCTTTCTTT
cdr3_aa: CASSLRTVNTEAFF

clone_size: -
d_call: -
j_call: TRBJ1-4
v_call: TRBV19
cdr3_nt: TGTGCCAGTAGCAACGACAGAAGGGGTGAAAAACTGTTTTTT
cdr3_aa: CASSNDRRGEKLFF

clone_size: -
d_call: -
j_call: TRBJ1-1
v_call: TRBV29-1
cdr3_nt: TGCAGCGTTGCATCCGGGACCCAATACATGAACACTGAAGCTTTCTTT
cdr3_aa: CSVASGTQYMNTEAFF

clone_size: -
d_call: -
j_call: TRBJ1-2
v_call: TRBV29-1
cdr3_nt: TGCAGCGTTGCCCGGGACCTCGCTAACTATGGCTACACCTTC
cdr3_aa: CSVARDLANYGYTF

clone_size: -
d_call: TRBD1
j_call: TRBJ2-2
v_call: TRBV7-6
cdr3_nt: TGTGCCAGCAGCTTAGTTTTGTTGCCGGGACAGGCGAACACCGGGGAGCTGTTTTTT
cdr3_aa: CASSLVLLPGQANTGELFF

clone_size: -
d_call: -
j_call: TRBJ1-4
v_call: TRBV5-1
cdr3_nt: TGCGCCAGCAGCTTGGAGGCTGGCTTTAATCAAAAACTGTTTTTT
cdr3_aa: CASSLEAGFNQKLFF

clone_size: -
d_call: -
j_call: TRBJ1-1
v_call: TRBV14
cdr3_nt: TGTGCCAGCAGCCAAGATCGTTTCTCTTTTGTTCCTGAAGCTTTCTTT
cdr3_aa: CASSQDRFSFVPEAFF

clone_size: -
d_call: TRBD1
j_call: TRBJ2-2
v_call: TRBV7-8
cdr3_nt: TGTGCCAGCAGCTTATCCGGGACAGTTTACACCGGGGAGCTGTTTTTT
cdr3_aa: CASSLSGTVYTGELFF

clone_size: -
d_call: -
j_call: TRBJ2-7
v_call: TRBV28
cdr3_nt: TGTGCCAGCAGTTTATGGGATTCCTACGAGCAGTACTTC
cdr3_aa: CASSLWDSYEQYF

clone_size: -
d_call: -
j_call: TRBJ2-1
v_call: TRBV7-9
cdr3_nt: TGTGCCAGCAGCCCCACTGGGACCCTCAATGAGCAGTTCTTC
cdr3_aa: CASSPTGTLNEQFF

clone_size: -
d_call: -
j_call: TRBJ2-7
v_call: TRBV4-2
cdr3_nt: TGTGCCAGCAGCCAATGGGACGCTTACGAGCAGTACTTC
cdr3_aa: CASSQWDAYEQYF

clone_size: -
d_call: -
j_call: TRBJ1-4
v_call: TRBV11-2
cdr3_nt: TGTGCCAGCAGCTTCGACAGAAAAAATGAAAAACTGTTTTTT
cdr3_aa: CASSFDRKNEKLFF

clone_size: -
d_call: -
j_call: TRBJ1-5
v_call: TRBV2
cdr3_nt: TGTGCCAGCGGGCAGGATAATCAGCCCCAGCATTTT
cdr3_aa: CASGQDNQPQHF

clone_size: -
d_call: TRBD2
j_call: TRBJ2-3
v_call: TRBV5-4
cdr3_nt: TGTGCCAGCAGCCCAGGACTAGCGGGAGGACTCCCGTTAAGGTCAGATACGCAGTATTTT
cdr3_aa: CASSPGLAGGLPLRSDTQYF

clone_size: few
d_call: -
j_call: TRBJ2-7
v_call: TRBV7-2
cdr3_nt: TGTGCCAGCAGCTGGCCGGGGACCGAGCAGTACTTC
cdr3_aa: CASSWPGTEQYF

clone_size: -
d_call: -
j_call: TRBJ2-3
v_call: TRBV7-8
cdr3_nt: TGTGCCAGCAGCCCAAACCGGGACACCACAGATACGCAGTATTTT
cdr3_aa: CASSPNRDTTDTQYF

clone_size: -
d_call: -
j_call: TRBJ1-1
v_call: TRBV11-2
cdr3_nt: TGTGCCAGCAGCTTTGGGGGAGGGGGCACTGAAGCTTTCTTT
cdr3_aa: CASSFGGGGTEAFF

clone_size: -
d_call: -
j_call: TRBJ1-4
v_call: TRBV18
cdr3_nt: TGTGCCAGCTCCCAACGGGCAGGGCCCGCGGAAAAACTGTTTTTT
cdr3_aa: CASSQRAGPAEKLFF

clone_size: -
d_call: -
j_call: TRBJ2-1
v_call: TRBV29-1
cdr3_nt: TGCAGCGTTGACAAACAGGGTTATAGCAATAAGCAGTTCTTC
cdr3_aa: CSVDKQGYSNKQFF

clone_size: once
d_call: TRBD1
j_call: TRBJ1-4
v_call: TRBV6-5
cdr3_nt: TGTGCCAGCAGTTCCCGAGAGGGGGCGAGTGAAAAACTGTTTTTT
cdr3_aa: CASSSREGASEKLFF

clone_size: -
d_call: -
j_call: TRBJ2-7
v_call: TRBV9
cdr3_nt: TGTGCCAGCAGCCTCCAGGGAGGCCCCCCGCGATACGAGCAGTACTTC
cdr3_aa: CASSLQGGPPRYEQYF

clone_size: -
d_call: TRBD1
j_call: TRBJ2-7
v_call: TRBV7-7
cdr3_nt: TGTGCCAGCAGCTTAGCGGGGACAGGGGGCCTATACGAGCAGTACTTC
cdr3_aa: CASSLAGTGGLYEQYF

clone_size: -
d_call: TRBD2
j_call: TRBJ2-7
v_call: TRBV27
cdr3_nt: TGTGCCAGCAGTATCAGCGGGACTCTGGGGGAGCAGTACTTC
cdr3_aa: CASSISGTLGEQYF

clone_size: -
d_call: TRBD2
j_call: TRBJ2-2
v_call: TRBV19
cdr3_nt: TGTGCCAGTAGTATTGGGGGAGGGGCGAACACCGGGGAGCTGTTTTTT
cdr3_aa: CASSIGGGANTGELFF

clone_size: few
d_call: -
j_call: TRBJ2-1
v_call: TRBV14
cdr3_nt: TGTGCCAGCAGCCAAGATATGACGACTAGGTATATGGATGAGCAGTTCTTC
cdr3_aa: CASSQDMTTRYMDEQFF

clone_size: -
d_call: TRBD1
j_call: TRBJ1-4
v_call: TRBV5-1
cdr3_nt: TGCGCCAGCAGCTGGGCTACAGGGGGAGCAACTAATGAAAAACTGTTTTTT
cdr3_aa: CASSWATGGATNEKLFF

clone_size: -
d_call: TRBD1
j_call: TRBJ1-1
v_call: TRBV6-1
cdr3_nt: TGTGCCAGCGCCGGGACAGGGGACACTGAAGCTTTCTTT
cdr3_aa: CASAGTGDTEAFF

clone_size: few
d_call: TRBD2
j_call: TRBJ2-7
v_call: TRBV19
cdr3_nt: TGTGCCAGTAGTAAAGGACTAGCGGGAGGCGAGCAGTACTTC
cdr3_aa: CASSKGLAGGEQYF

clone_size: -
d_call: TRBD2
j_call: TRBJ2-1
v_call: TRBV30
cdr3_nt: TGTGCCTGTCTCGGGGGGACCTACAATGAGCAGTTCTTC
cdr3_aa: CACLGGTYNEQFF

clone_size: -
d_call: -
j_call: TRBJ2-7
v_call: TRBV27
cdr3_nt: TGTGCCAGCAGTTTAATAGCGGACCTAACGAGGTACGAGCAGTACTTC
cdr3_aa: CASSLIADLTRYEQYF

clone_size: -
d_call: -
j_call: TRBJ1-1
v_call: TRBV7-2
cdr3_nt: TGTGCCAGCAGCTTAGGTCCAGGGCGTGAAGCTTTCTTT
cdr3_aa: CASSLGPGREAFF

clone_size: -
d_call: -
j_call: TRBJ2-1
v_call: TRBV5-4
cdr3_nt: TGTGCCAGCAGCGAAATCTTGGGTGAGCAGTTCTTC
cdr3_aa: CASSEILGEQFF

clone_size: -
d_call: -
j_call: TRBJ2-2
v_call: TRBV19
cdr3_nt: TGTGCCAGTAGCCTAAGACAGGGAGGTACCGGGGAGCTGTTTTTT
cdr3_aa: CASSLRQGGTGELFF

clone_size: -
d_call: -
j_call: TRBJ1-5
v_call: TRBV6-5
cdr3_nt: TGTGCCAGCAGTTACCGCAGCAATCAGCCCCAGCATTTT
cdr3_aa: CASSYRSNQPQHF

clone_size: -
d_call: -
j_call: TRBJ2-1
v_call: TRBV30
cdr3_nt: TGTGCCTGGAGTGGCGGGGATTGGGGGACGGCCTACAATGAGCAGTTCTTC
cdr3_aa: CAWSGGDWGTAYNEQFF

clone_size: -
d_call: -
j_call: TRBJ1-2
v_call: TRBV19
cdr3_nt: TGTGCCAGTAGTATAGACAGGGGAGTTGGCTACACCTTC
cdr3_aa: CASSIDRGVGYTF

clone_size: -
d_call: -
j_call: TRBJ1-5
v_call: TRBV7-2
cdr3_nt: TGTGCCAGCAGCTTCGGCGTACTAAATCAGCCCCAGCATTTT
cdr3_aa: CASSFGVLNQPQHF

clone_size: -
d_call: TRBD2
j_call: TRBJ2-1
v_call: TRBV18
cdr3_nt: TGTGCCAGCTCACGCCTAGCGGGAGGGTCCAATGAGCAGTTCTTC
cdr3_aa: CASSRLAGGSNEQFF

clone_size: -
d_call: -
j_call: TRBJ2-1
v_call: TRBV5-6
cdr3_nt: TGTGCCAGCAGCTTAATGGACACCGGGGGCGTTGAGCAGTTCTTC
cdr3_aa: CASSLMDTGGVEQFF

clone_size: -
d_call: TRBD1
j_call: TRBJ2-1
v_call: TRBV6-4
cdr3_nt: TGTGCCAGCAGTGACTCGACAGGGGGCAATGAGCAGTTCTTC
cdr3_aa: CASSDSTGGNEQFF

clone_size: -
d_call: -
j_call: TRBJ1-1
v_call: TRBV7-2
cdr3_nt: TGTGCCAGCAGCCACGGTGGGGACACTGAAGCTTTCTTT
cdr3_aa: CASSHGGDTEAFF

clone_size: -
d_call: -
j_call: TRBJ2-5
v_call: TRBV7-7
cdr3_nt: TGTGCTAGCAGCTTAGGGGTTGTGGGAGAGACCCAGTACTTC
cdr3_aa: CASSLGVVGETQYF

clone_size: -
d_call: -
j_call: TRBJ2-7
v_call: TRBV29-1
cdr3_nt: TGCAGCGTTGAAGGGGCGAACAGGGATTCCTTCGGGACCTACGAGCAGTACTTC
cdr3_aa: CSVEGANRDSFGTYEQYF

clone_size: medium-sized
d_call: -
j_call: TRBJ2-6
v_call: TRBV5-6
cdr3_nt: TGTGCCAGCAATACCGTCTCTGGGGCCAACGTCCTGACTTTC
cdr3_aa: CASNTVSGANVLTF

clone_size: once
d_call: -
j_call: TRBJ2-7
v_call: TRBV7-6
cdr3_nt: TGTGCCAGCAGCCTAGGGACGACAGGCTCCTACGAGCAGTACTTC
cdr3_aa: CASSLGTTGSYEQYF

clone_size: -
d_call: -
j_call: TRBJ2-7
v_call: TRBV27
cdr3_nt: TGTGCCAGCAGTTTAAAATGGCTTGAGACAGGCTCCTACGAGCAGTACTTC
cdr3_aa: CASSLKWLETGSYEQYF

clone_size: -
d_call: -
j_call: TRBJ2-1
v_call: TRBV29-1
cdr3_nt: TGCAGCGTTGTTTCCGGGAACAATGAGCAGTTCTTC
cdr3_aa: CSVVSGNNEQFF

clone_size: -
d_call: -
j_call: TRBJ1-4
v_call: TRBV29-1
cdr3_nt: TGCAGCGTTGACTCCTCGGGACGAAATGAAAAACTGTTTTTT
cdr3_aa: CSVDSSGRNEKLFF